The rows below give T cell receptor beta chains drawn from one sample of a study of neurological immune-mediated disorders. TCRdb reanalysed the 5' RACE reads using MiXCR and keeps one entry per CDR3 protein. The repertoire includes around 30,000 distinct CDR3 sequences, approximately 4.1% of them detected once, and roughly 23% sits in the top ten. The material sequenced was CD4+ T cells from blood. These receptors all stem from a woman aged 40 to 55 in good health. The CDR3 runs from the conserved cysteine through the conserved F or W. A D gene is named only where the DNA matches it firmly. Expanded clones get a size class; other rows say once, few or many, or leave the size out.

j_gene: TRBJ2-3; abundance: many; v_gene: TRBV7-3; d_gene: -; CDR3nt: TGTGCCAGCAGCTGGGGGGGCACAGATACGCAGTATTTT; CDR3aa: CASSWGGTDTQYF
j_gene: TRBJ2-3; abundance: -; v_gene: TRBV19; d_gene: TRBD1; CDR3nt: TGTGCCAGTAGTATAATAGGGGGCGGAGATACGCAGTATTTT; CDR3aa: CASSIIGGGDTQYF
j_gene: TRBJ2-1; abundance: many; v_gene: TRBV3-1; d_gene: TRBD2; CDR3nt: TGTGCCAGCAGCCAAGATCCTGGCGGGGGGAATGAGCAGTTCTTC; CDR3aa: CASSQDPGGGNEQFF
j_gene: TRBJ2-1; abundance: many; v_gene: TRBV28; d_gene: TRBD2; CDR3nt: TGTGCCAGCAGTTCCGCTAGCGGGGGTTCGTTCTTC; CDR3aa: CASSSASGGSFF
j_gene: TRBJ2-1; abundance: many; v_gene: TRBV10-2; d_gene: TRBD2; CDR3nt: TGCGCCAGCAGTGAGGTCCTAGCGGATGAGCAGTTCTTC; CDR3aa: CASSEVLADEQFF
j_gene: TRBJ2-5; abundance: many; v_gene: TRBV20-1; d_gene: -; CDR3nt: TGCAGTGCTACTTTTGACAACCAAGAGACCCAGTACTTC; CDR3aa: CSATFDNQETQYF
j_gene: TRBJ2-3; abundance: many; v_gene: TRBV5-1; d_gene: TRBD1; CDR3nt: TGCGCCAGCAGCGCCACGAAGCCGTCAGTGGGACAGGGGGCAGATACGCAGTATTTT; CDR3aa: CASSATKPSVGQGADTQYF
j_gene: TRBJ2-3; abundance: many; v_gene: TRBV7-3; d_gene: TRBD2; CDR3nt: TGTGCCAGCAGCTCAATTCTAGCGGCCCCCCAGTATTTT; CDR3aa: CASSSILAAPQYF
j_gene: TRBJ2-1; abundance: many; v_gene: TRBV20-1; d_gene: -; CDR3nt: TGCAGTGCTAATCCACGCCTTTCCGGGCCGACGCGCTACAATGAGCAGTTCTTC; CDR3aa: CSANPRLSGPTRYNEQFF
j_gene: TRBJ2-1; abundance: many; v_gene: TRBV5-1; d_gene: TRBD2; CDR3nt: TGCGCCAGCAGCGCCACGGGGGGGCCTTTCAATGAGCAGTTCTTC; CDR3aa: CASSATGGPFNEQFF
j_gene: TRBJ2-1; abundance: -; v_gene: TRBV20-1; d_gene: -; CDR3nt: TGCAGTGCTAAGACCCGATGGGATGAGCAGTTCTTC; CDR3aa: CSAKTRWDEQFF
j_gene: TRBJ2-1; abundance: many; v_gene: TRBV12-3/TRBV12-4; d_gene: -; CDR3nt: TGTGCCAGCAGTTTAAGGGGAAGGAGGTATGAGCAGTTCTTC; CDR3aa: CASSLRGRRYEQFF
j_gene: TRBJ1-5; abundance: many; v_gene: TRBV27; d_gene: -; CDR3nt: TGTGCCAGCAAATTGGGGGGTGGAGGAAATCAGCCCCAGCATTTT; CDR3aa: CASKLGGGGNQPQHF
j_gene: TRBJ2-7; abundance: many; v_gene: TRBV29-1; d_gene: -; CDR3nt: TGCAGCACCTGGGGGAACTACGAGCAGTACTTC; CDR3aa: CSTWGNYEQYF
j_gene: TRBJ1-2; abundance: many; v_gene: TRBV20-1; d_gene: -; CDR3nt: TGCAGTGCCAGTACAACTAACTATGGCTACACCTTC; CDR3aa: CSASTTNYGYTF
j_gene: TRBJ2-1; abundance: -; v_gene: TRBV12-5; d_gene: -; CDR3nt: TGTGCTAGTGGTTTAAGGGACAATGAGCAGTTCTTC; CDR3aa: CASGLRDNEQFF
j_gene: TRBJ2-2; abundance: many; v_gene: TRBV20-1; d_gene: TRBD2; CDR3nt: TGCAGTGCCCTAGCGGGGGCTGGCACCGGGGAGCTGTTTTTT; CDR3aa: CSALAGAGTGELFF
j_gene: TRBJ2-7; abundance: many; v_gene: TRBV5-1; d_gene: TRBD1; CDR3nt: TGCGCCAGCAGCTTGGAGGGACAGTGGCAGTACTTC; CDR3aa: CASSLEGQWQYF
j_gene: TRBJ2-3; abundance: few; v_gene: TRBV13; d_gene: TRBD2; CDR3nt: TGTGCCAGCGGCTCGCGGGGGGTGACCACAGATACGCAGTATTTT; CDR3aa: CASGSRGVTTDTQYF
j_gene: TRBJ1-6; abundance: many; v_gene: TRBV25-1; d_gene: TRBD1; CDR3nt: TGTGCCAGCAATCACAGGGGGTATAATTCACCCCTCCACTTT; CDR3aa: CASNHRGYNSPLHF
j_gene: TRBJ2-1; abundance: many; v_gene: TRBV5-1; d_gene: -; CDR3nt: TGCGCCAGCAGCTTGGCCCTAAAGACTACTTACAATGAGCAGTTCTTC; CDR3aa: CASSLALKTTYNEQFF
j_gene: TRBJ1-3; abundance: many; v_gene: TRBV7-9; d_gene: -; CDR3nt: TGTGCCAGCAGCTTCGGGGGCAGGACTGGAAACACCATATATTTT; CDR3aa: CASSFGGRTGNTIYF
j_gene: TRBJ2-1; abundance: many; v_gene: TRBV5-1; d_gene: -; CDR3nt: TGCGCCAGCAGCTTGATTAATGAGCAGTTCTTC; CDR3aa: CASSLINEQFF
j_gene: TRBJ2-7; abundance: many; v_gene: TRBV5-5; d_gene: -; CDR3nt: TGTGCCAGCAGTGGGACCCTTTCCGAGCAGTACTTC; CDR3aa: CASSGTLSEQYF
j_gene: TRBJ1-4; abundance: many; v_gene: TRBV20-1; d_gene: -; CDR3nt: TGCAGTGCCGGACCCTTGGCTAATGAAAAACTGTTTTTT; CDR3aa: CSAGPLANEKLFF
j_gene: TRBJ2-5; abundance: many; v_gene: TRBV29-1; d_gene: TRBD1; CDR3nt: TGCAGCGTAGAAAAGGGGGCGGAAGGGGACCAGTACTTC; CDR3aa: CSVEKGAEGDQYF
j_gene: TRBJ1-6; abundance: many; v_gene: TRBV20-1; d_gene: TRBD1; CDR3nt: TGCAGTGCCCAGGGGGCGGGACAGGCGTATAATTCACCCCTCCACTTT; CDR3aa: CSAQGAGQAYNSPLHF
j_gene: TRBJ1-4; abundance: many; v_gene: TRBV4-1; d_gene: TRBD1; CDR3nt: TGCGCCAGCAGCCAAGAGGGGACAGGGGGACGCGAAAAACTGTTTTTT; CDR3aa: CASSQEGTGGREKLFF
j_gene: TRBJ1-5; abundance: many; v_gene: TRBV10-3; d_gene: TRBD1; CDR3nt: TGTGCCATCAGTGAGGCGACAGGGGGCGGCCAGCCCCAGCATTTT; CDR3aa: CAISEATGGGQPQHF
j_gene: TRBJ1-5; abundance: many; v_gene: TRBV6-2/TRBV6-3; d_gene: -; CDR3nt: TGTGCCAGCAGTTACTTCCATCAGGGGCCCCAGCCCCAGCATTTT; CDR3aa: CASSYFHQGPQPQHF
j_gene: TRBJ1-6; abundance: many; v_gene: TRBV7-2; d_gene: -; CDR3nt: TGTGCCAGCAGCCGGGACAACTCCTATAATTCACCCCTCCACTTT; CDR3aa: CASSRDNSYNSPLHF
j_gene: TRBJ1-1; abundance: -; v_gene: TRBV20-1; d_gene: -; CDR3nt: TGCAGTGCTAGAGATCGCAGGGTATCCGTAAACACTGAAGCTTTCTTT; CDR3aa: CSARDRRVSVNTEAFF
j_gene: TRBJ2-1; abundance: many; v_gene: TRBV27; d_gene: -; CDR3nt: TGTGCCAGCAGTACAATATACAATGAGCAGTTCTTC; CDR3aa: CASSTIYNEQFF